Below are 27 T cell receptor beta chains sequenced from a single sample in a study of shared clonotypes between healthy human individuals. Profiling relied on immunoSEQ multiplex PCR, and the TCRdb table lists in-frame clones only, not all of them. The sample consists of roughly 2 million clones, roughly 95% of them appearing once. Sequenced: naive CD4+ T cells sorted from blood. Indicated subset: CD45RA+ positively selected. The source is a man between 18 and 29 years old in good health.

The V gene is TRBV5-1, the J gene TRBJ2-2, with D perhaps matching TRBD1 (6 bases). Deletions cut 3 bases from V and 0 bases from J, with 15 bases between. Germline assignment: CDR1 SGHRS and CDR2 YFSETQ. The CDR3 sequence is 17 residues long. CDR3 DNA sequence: TGCGCCAGCAGCTCGGGACAACTGCAAACGAACACCGGGGAGCTGTTTTTT. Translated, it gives CASSSGQLQTNTGELFF.

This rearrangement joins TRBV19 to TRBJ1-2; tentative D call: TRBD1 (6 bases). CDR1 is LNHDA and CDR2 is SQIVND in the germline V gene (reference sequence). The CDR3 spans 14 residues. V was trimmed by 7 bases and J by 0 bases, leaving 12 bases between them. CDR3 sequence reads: CASIDDRTNYGYTF. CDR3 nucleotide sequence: TGTGCCAGTATCGATGACAGGACTAACTATGGCTACACCTTC.

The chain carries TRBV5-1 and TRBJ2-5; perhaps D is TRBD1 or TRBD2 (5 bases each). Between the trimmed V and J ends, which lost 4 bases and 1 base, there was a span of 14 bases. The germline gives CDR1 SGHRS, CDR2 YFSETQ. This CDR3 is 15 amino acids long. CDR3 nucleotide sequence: TGCGCCAGCAGCGTTACTCCGGGACCCCAAGAGACCCAGTACTTC. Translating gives CASSVTPGPQETQYF.

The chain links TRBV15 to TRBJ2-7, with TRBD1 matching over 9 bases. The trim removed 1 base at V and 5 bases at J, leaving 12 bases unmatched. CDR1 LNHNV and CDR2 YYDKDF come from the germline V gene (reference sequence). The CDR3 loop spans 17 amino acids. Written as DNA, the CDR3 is TGTGCCACCAGCAGAGGTTCATCCCCGGGACAGGGTAACGAGCAGTACTTC. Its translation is CATSRGSSPGQGNEQYF.

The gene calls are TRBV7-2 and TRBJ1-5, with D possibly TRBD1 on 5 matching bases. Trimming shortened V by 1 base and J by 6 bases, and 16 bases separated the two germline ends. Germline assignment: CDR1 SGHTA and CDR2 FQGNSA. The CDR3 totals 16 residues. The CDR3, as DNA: TGTGCCAGCAGCTTAGAGGGAGGGTCAGGGAGTCAGCCCCAGCATTTT. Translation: CASSLEGGSGSQPQHF.

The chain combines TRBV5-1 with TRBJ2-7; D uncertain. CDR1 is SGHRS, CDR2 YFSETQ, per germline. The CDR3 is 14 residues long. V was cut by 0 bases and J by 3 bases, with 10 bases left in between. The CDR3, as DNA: TGCGCCAGCAGCTTGGTGGCAGGCAACTACGAGCAGTACTTC. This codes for CASSLVAGNYEQYF.

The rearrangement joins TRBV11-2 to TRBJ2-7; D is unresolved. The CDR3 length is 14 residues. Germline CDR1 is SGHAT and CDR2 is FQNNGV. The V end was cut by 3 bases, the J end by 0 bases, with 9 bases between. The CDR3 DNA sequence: TGTGCCAGCAGCTTGAGCCAGCTCTCCTACGAGCAGTACTTC. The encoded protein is CASSLSQLSYEQYF.

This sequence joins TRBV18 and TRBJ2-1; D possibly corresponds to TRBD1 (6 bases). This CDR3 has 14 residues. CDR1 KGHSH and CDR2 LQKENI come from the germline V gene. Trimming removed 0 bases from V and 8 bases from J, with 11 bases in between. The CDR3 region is CASSPPNRDHEQFF. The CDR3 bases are TGTGCCAGCTCACCACCGAACAGGGATCATGAGCAGTTCTTC.

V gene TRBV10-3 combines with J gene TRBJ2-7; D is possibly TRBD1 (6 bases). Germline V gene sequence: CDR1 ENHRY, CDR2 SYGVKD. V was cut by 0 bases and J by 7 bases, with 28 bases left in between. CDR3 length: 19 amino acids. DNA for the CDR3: TGTGCCATCAGTGAGTCCGGAGGTTCTGGGGCAGGGGCGCTAAGGGAGCAGTACTTC. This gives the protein CAISESGGSGAGALREQYF.

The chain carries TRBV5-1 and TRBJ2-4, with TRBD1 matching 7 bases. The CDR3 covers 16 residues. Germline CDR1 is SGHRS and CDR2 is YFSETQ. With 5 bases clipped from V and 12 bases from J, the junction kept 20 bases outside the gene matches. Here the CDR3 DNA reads TGCGCCAGCAGACCGGACGGGACAGAAGGTTATATGGGTCAGTACTTC. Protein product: CASRPDGTEGYMGQYF.

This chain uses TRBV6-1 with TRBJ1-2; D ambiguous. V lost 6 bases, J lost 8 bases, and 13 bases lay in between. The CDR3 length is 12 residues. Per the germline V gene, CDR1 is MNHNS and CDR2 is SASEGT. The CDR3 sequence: CASSGPARGYTF. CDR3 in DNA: TGTGCCAGCAGCGGGCCGGCGCGAGGCTACACCTTC.

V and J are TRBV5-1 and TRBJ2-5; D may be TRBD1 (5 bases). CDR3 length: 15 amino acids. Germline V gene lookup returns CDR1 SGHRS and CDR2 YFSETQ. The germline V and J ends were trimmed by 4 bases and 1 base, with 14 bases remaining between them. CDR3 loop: CASSVQGGSQETQYF. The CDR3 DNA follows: TGCGCCAGCAGCGTCCAGGGTGGATCCCAAGAGACCCAGTACTTC.

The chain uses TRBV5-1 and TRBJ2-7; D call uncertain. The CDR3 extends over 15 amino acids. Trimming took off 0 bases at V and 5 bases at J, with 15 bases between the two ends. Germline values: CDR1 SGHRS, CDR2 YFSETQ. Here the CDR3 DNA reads TGCGCCAGCAGCTTGGCCAGTACAGTGATCAACGAGCAGTACTTC. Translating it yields CASSLASTVINEQYF.

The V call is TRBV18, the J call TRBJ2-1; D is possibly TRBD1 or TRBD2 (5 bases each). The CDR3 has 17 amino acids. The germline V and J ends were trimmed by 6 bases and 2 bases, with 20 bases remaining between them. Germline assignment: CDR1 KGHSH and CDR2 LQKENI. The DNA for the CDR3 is TGTGCCAGCTCCCATCGGGGCCCTGGACCGACCTACAATGAGCAGTTCTTC. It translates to CASSHRGPGPTYNEQFF.

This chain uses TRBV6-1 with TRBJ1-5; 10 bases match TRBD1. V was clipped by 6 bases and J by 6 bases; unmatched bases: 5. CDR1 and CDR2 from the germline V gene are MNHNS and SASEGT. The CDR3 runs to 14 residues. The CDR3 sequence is CASRGGTGAQPQHF. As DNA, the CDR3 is TGTGCCAGCAGGGGGGGGACAGGGGCTCAGCCCCAGCATTTT.

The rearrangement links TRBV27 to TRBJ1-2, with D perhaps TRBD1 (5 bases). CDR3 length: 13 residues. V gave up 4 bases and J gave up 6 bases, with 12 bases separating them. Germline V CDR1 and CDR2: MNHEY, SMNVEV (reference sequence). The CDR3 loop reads CASSSPGTHGYTF. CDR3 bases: TGTGCCAGCAGTTCGCCAGGGACGCATGGCTACACCTTC.

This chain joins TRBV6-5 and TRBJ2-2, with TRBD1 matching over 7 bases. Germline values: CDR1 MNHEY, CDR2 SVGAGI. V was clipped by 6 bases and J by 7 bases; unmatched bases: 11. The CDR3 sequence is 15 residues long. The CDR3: CASRFTTGLSGELFF. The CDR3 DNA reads TGTGCCAGCAGATTCACGACAGGGTTGAGCGGGGAGCTGTTTTTT.

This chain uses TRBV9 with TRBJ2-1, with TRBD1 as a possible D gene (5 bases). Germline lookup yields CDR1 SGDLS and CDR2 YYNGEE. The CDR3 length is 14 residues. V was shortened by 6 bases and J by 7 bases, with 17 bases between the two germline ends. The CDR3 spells CASTRVRERNEQFF. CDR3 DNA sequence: TGTGCCAGCACCAGAGTCAGGGAAAGGAATGAGCAGTTCTTC.

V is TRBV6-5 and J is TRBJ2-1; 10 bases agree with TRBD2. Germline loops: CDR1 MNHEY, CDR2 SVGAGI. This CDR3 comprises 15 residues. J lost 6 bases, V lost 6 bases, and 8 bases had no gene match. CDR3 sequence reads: CASSSPSGRGNEQFF. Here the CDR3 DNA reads TGTGCCAGCAGCTCGCCTAGCGGGAGAGGCAATGAGCAGTTCTTC.

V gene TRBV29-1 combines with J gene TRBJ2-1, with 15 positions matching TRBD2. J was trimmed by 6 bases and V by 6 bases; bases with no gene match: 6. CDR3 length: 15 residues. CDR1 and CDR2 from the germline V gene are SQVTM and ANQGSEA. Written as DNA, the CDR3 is TGCAGCGTCAGGACTAGCGGGGGGGCCATCAATGAGCAGTTCTTC. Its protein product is CSVRTSGGAINEQFF.

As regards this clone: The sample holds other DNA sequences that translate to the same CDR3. CDR3 DNA: TGTGCCAGCAGTTACGGGACCTCCACTGAAGCTTTCTTT. Amino acid sequence: CASSYGTSTEAFF. The rearrangement links TRBV6-5 to TRBJ1-1, with TRBD1 as a possible D gene (5 bases). Trimming pared 2 bases from V and 4 bases from J, leaving 8 bases between. Per germline, CDR1 MNHEY and CDR2 SVGAGI. The CDR3 runs 13 residues.

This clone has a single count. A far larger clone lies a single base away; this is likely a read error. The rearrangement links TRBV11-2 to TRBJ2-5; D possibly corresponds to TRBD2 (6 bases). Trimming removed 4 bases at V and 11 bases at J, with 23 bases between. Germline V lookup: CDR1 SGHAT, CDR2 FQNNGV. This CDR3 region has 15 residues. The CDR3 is CASSSRGRGSGEQYF. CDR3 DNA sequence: TGTGCCAGCAGCTCCCGGGGACGGGGGAGTGGGGAGCAGTACTTC.

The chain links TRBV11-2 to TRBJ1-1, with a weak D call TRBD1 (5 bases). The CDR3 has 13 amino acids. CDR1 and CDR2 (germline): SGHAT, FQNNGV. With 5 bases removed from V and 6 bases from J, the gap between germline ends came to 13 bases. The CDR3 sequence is CASSSQGMAEAFF. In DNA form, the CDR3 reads TGTGCCAGCAGCAGTCAGGGTATGGCTGAAGCTTTCTTT.

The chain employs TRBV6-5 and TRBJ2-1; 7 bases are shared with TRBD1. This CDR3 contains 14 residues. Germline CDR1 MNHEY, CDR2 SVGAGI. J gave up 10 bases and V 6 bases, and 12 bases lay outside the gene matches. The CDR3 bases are TGTGCCAGCAGAGTCCGACAGGGCGCGGGCGAGCAGTTCTTC. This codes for CASRVRQGAGEQFF.

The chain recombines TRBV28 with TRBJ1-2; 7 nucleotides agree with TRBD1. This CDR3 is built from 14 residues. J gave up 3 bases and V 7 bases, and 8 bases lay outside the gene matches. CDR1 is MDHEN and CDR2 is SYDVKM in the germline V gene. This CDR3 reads CASKGPGGYYGYTF. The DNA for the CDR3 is TGTGCCAGCAAGGGTCCAGGGGGATACTATGGCTACACCTTC.

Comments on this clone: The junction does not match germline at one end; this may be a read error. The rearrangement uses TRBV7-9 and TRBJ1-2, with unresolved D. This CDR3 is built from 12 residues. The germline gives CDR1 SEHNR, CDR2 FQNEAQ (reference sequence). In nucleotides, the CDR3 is TGTGCCAGCAGACGGGCGGAGGCGGCCGGCGCCTTC. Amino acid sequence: CASRRAEAAGAF.

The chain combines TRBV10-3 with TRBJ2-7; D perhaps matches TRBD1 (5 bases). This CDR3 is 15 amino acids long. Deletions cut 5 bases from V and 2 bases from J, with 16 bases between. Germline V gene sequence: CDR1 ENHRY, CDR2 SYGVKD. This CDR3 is CAISPLQAQAYEQYF. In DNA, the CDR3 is TGTGCCATCAGTCCCCTACAGGCCCAAGCCTACGAGCAGTACTTC.